The 3 T cell receptor beta chains given below trace back to one sample, sequenced in a study of blood T cell repertoires in COVID-19. Data came from immunoSEQ multiplex PCR; TCRdb stores just in-frame clones and leaves some out. The top ten clones hold around a sixth of a sample with approximately 300,000 clones, more than 85% of them seen once. The sample comprised PBMCs or T cells enriched from blood (not recorded which). Source of these receptors: a woman in her thirties who had recovered from COVID-19.

V gene TRBV27 combines with J gene TRBJ2-5; TRBD2 aligns across 8 bases. J lost 7 bases, V lost 1 base, and 5 bases had no gene match. This CDR3 is built from 14 residues. The germline gives CDR1 MNHEY, CDR2 SMNVEV (reference sequence). Written as DNA, the CDR3 is TGTGCCAGCAGTTTATATCCGGGAGGGGGGACCCAGTACTTC. Protein product: CASSLYPGGGTQYF.

This clone has only a few counts. Written as DNA, the CDR3 is TGTGCCAGCAGTCCCAGGGGACTAGCGGGGGAACCTGGGATGGGAGAGACCCAGTACTTC. It is translated as CASSPRGLAGEPGMGETQYF. This rearrangement joins TRBV28 to TRBJ2-5; 14 bases are a match to TRBD2. After removal of 5 bases from V and 4 bases from J, the junction contained 18 bases not matched to a gene. Germline CDR1 reads MDHEN; CDR2 reads SYDVKM. The CDR3 is made up of 20 amino acids.

This sequence joins TRBV14 and TRBJ2-3, with 8 positions matching TRBD2. Germline trimming cut 0 bases from V and 3 bases from J; bases unmatched to any gene: 11. The germline gives CDR1 SGHDN, CDR2 FVKESK. The CDR3 spans 18 residues. The CDR3 protein is CASSQDPSGSKRTDTQYF. CDR3 in DNA: TGTGCCAGCAGCCAAGATCCGAGCGGGAGTAAGAGGACAGATACGCAGTATTTT.